This TCR beta chain was retrieved from a study of vaccination and CD4 T cells after COVID-19. Study-level information: The control cultures got either a CEFX pool, an HIV-1 Nef pool, or no peptide at all.

This clonotype qualifies as medium-sized. Its cognate antigen is unknown. The Oncomine TCR Beta short-read assay was applied to DNA of cultured CD4+ T cells. TCRdb itself ran the PCR reads through MiXCR, one entry per CDR3 protein. This sample yields some 16,000 distinct CDR3 sequences, of which around 44% are seen a single time; around 6.6% belongs to the top ten. Described treatment: approximately 9-day PBMC culture with coronavirus spike peptide pools or control peptides (ViraFEST assay). Germline V gives CDR1 LNHDA, CDR2 SQIVND (reference sequence). This CDR3 spans 15 amino acids. Between the trimmed V and J ends, which lost 5 bases and 0 bases, there was a span of 13 bases.

The chain combines TRBV19 with TRBJ1-1; D may be TRBD1 (6 bases). Sequences were derived from CD4+ T cells from blood, cultured in vitro, sampled after SARS-CoV-2 vaccination. The receptor comes from a human donor who had recovered from COVID-19. CDR3 DNA: TGTGCCAGTAGTGCACTGGACAGTATGAACACTGAAGCTTTCTTT. The encoded protein is CASSALDSMNTEAFF.